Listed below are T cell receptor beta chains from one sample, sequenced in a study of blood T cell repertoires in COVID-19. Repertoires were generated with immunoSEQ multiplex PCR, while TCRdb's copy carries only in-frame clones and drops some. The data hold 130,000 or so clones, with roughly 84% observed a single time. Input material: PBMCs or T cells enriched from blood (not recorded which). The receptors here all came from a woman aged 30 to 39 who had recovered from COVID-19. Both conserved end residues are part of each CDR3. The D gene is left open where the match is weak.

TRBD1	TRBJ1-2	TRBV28	CASSYRDRGRRNYTF
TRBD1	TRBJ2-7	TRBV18	CASTGASYEQYF
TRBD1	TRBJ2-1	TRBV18	CASSQGDRAGNEQFF
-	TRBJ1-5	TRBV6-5	CATKPGNQPQHF
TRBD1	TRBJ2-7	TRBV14	CASSKRRQGSSYEQYF
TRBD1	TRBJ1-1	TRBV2	CASSADRVFGEAFF
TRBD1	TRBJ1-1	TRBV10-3	CAMRTGGNTEAFF
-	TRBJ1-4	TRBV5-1	CASSRNPTGDHEKLFF
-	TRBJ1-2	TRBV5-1	CASSLGAGYGYTF
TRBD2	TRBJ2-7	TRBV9	CASRGLAGFYEQYF
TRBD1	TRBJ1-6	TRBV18	CASSPRGTASSSYNSPLHF
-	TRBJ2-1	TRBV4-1	CASSRDTSLGGHNEQFF
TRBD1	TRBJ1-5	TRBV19	CASSPQRTGTGGRHF
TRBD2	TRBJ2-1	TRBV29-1	CSVKIAGGRPQFF
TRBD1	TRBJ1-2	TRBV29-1	CSTRDREGYTF
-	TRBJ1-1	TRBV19	CASSSRDMVGTEAFF
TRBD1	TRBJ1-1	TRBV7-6	CASSWGQGLKNTEAFF
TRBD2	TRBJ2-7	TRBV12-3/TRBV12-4	CASRLGEGNEQYF
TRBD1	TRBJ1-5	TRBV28	CASGTGVQPQHF
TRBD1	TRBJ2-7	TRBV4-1	CASSQDEGQGYYEQYF
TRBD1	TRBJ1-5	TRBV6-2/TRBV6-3	CASSYETGVQPQHF
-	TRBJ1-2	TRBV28	CASSLLTGFGYTF
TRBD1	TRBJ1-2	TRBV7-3	CASSHGQGAFGYGYTF
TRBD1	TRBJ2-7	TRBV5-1	CASRSGGQGADEQYF
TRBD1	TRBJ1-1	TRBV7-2	CASSPYPTGGNTEAFF
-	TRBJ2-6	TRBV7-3	CASSFTGSSGANVLTF
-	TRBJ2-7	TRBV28	CASSLGGYEQYF
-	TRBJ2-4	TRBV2	CASSEVSIQYF
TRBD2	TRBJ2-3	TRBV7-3	CASSLGSGRTDTQYF
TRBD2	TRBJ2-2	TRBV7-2	CATSRGLAVTGELFF
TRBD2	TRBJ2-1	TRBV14	CASSQFASGSTEQFF
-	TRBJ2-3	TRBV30	CAWSVIKLSFTDTQYF
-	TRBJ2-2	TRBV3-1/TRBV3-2	CASSQGRVHTGELFF
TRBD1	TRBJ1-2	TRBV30	CAWSVPGQGWRGYTF
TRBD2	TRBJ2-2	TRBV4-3	CASSQEGLAGVGELFF
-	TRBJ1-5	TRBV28	CASSLPTSWGEPQHF
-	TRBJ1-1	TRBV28	CATSVAGSVAFF
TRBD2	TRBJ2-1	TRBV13	CAASGSGEDYNEQFF
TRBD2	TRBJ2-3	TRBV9	CASSVEGGSQSTQYF
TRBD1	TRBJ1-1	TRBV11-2	CASSLVRQGGGTEAFF
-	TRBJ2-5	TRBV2	CASSAAGVSQETQYF
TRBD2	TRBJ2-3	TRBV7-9	CASSLSGGRPTDTQYF
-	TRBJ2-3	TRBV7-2	CASSPRLLPSTDTQYF
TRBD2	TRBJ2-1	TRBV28	CASSSTLRGSGRVGSYNEQFF
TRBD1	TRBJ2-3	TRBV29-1	CSVLRTGPHTDTQYF